This TCR beta chain originates from a study of technical replicates of blood from a handful of donors. Sequencing was performed with immunoSEQ multiplex PCR; in TCRdb, only in-frame clones are kept and a portion is missing. The repertoire holds 100,000 or so clones, with roughly 96% as singletons. This CDR3 has 13 residues. Germline V gene data show CDR1 as SQVTM and CDR2 as ANQGSEA. Losses at the gene ends were 7 bases for V and 7 bases for J; bases not matched to a gene: 11. The sequence was collected from a human donor in good health. The chain recombines TRBV29-1 with TRBJ1-2; 8 bases match TRBD1. The specimen sequenced was T cells isolated from PBMCs. CDR3: CSASTGAGSGYTF. The CDR3 DNA sequence: TGCAGCGCATCGACAGGGGCAGGATCTGGCTACACCTTC.